This T cell receptor beta chain derives from a study of T cells in pancreatic ductal adenocarcinoma. A word on this clone: Its antigen is not identified.

Study conclusions and caveats: Tumor samples had fewer productive templates and approximately 8.2-fold fewer unique clonotypes than blood. Results skew toward the minority of patients with early-stage disease. Blood clonality (roughly 0.07) did not differ significantly from tumor (roughly 0.11).

Profiling relied on immunoSEQ multiplex PCR, and the TCRdb table lists in-frame clones only, not all of them. The table has 15,000 to 20,000 clones, almost 90% seen once. CDR3 length equals 14 residues. CDR1 and CDR2 from the germline V gene are MDHEN and SYDVKM. V was pared by 10 bases and J by 10 bases, with 16 bases of the junction left unmatched. Selected pancreatic ductal adenocarcinoma patients had undergone surgery without neoadjuvant therapy. The rearrangement uses TRBV28 and TRBJ1-3; 7 positions match TRBD1. Sample: PBMCs. The receptor was derived from a human donor with pancreatic ductal adenocarcinoma. CDR3 coding DNA: TGTGCCACCCTTGCATTAACAGGGGTTCGGACCATATATTTT. Protein: CATLALTGVRTIYF.